The 21 T cell receptor beta chains given below trace back to one sample, sequenced in a study of identical twins. TCRdb analysed the 5' RACE reads with MiXCR anew, one entry per CDR3 protein. The data hold about 1.7 million distinct CDR3 sequences, with 25% to 35% observed a single time. The sample was cord blood. These receptor sequences come from a newborn girl in good health.

J is TRBJ2-6 and V is TRBV28; perhaps TRBD2 as D (5 bases). The V end lost 6 bases, the J end lost 0 bases, and 15 bases lay between the germline ends. The germline V gene encodes CDR1 MDHEN and CDR2 SYDVKM. The CDR3 loop spans 17 amino acids. The CDR3 DNA follows: TGTGCCAGCAGACCCCGATTACGGGACTCTGGGGCCAACGTCCTGACTTTC. It codes for CASRPRLRDSGANVLTF. Full variable domain (outside the CDR3, taken from reference TRBV28 and TRBJ2-6): DVKVTQSSRYLVKRTGEKVFLECVQDMDHENMFWYRQDPGLGLRLIYFSYDVKMKEKGDIPEGYSVSREKKERFSLILESASTNQTSMYLCASRPRLRDSGANVLTFGAGSRLTVL.

The chain has TRBV12-3 or TRBV12-4 and TRBJ2-3, with 8 positions matching TRBD2. The trim removed 6 bases at V and 5 bases at J, leaving 13 bases unmatched. CDR3 length: 16 amino acids. The CDR3 DNA reads as TGTGCCAGCAGGTCAAGTCCCGGGGGGGGCGGAGATACGCAGTATTTT. It translates to CASRSSPGGGGDTQYF.

The table lists this clonotype with a few counts. The genes are TRBV13 and TRBJ1-5, with 9 bases identical to TRBD1. There are 16 residues in the CDR3. Losses at the gene ends were 0 bases for V and 4 bases for J; bases not matched to a gene: 4. CDR1 and CDR2 from the germline V gene are PRHDT and FYEKMQ (reference sequence). The CDR3 coding sequence is TGTGCCAGCAGCTTAGGCCTGACAGGGGGGAATCAGCCCCAGCATTTT. This translates into CASSLGLTGGNQPQHF.

The chain links TRBV15 to TRBJ2-3, with 8 bases matching TRBD1. Germline lookup yields CDR1 LNHNV and CDR2 YYDKDF (reference sequence). The length of the CDR3 is 16 residues. V shed 4 bases and J 3 bases; nucleotides not matched to a gene: 9. The CDR3 sequence is CATSTRRGTGTDTQYF. CDR3 DNA sequence: TGTGCCACCAGCACCAGAAGAGGGACAGGTACAGATACGCAGTATTTT.

CDR3 region: CSAHRVTSGSYEQYF. CDR3 nucleotides: TGCAGTGCCCACAGGGTTACTAGCGGGAGCTACGAGCAGTACTTC. V gene TRBV20-1 combines with J gene TRBJ2-7; TRBD2 matches 11 bases. Germline V gene lookup returns CDR1 DFQATT and CDR2 SNEGSKA (reference sequence). J was trimmed by 3 bases and V by 6 bases; bases with no gene match: 10. The CDR3 is 15 residues long.

This clonotype was seen more than once but under ten times. The rearrangement joins TRBV20-1 to TRBJ1-1; D ambiguous. The germline V and J ends were trimmed by 1 base and 0 bases, with 15 bases remaining between them. The germline gives CDR1 DFQATT, CDR2 SNEGSKA (reference sequence). The CDR3 is 16 residues long. CDR3 nucleotides: TGCAGTGCTAGAGGGATGTGGGAGGGCTTGAACACTGAAGCTTTCTTT. It codes for CSARGMWEGLNTEAFF.

This clonotype has only a few counts. The gene calls are TRBV11-2 and TRBJ2-4; 10 bases map to TRBD2. This CDR3 is 20 amino acids long. V shed 5 bases, J shed 1 base, and the junction held 17 bases outside the gene matches. Germline V CDR1 and CDR2: SGHAT, FQNNGV. The DNA of the CDR3 is TGTGCCAGCAGCGATAGAGGGCTAGCGGGAGAAGGATGGGCCAAAAACATTCAGTACTTC. Residues: CASSDRGLAGEGWAKNIQYF.

This chain uses TRBV2 with TRBJ2-7; D is unresolved. The CDR3 runs to 12 residues. Trimming removed 8 bases from V and 0 bases from J, with 8 bases in between. Germline assignment: CDR1 SNHLY and CDR2 FYNNEI. The CDR3 region has the DNA TGTGCCAGCTGGCAAAGCTCCTACGAGCAGTACTTC. Translating it yields CASWQSSYEQYF.

This clonotype was seen a few times. V usage is TRBV27 and J usage is TRBJ2-7; D not certain. Trimming took off 4 bases at V and 4 bases at J, with 14 bases between the two ends. The CDR3 runs 14 residues. Germline lookup yields CDR1 MNHEY and CDR2 SMNVEV (reference sequence). The CDR3 reads CASSSLAGEYEQYF. For the CDR3, the DNA is TGTGCCAGCAGTTCTTTGGCTGGGGAATACGAGCAGTACTTC.

There are a few counts of this clonotype. This chain connects TRBV5-1 to TRBJ2-3; 14 positions agree with TRBD2. The V gene's germline CDR1 is SGHRS and CDR2 YFSETQ. The trim removed 2 bases at V and 6 bases at J, leaving 11 bases unmatched. CDR3 length: 18 amino acids. The CDR3 is CASSLPTRLAGGRDTQYF. CDR3 sequence (DNA): TGCGCCAGCAGCTTACCAACTCGACTAGCGGGAGGGCGGGATACGCAGTATTTT.

The chain carries TRBV4-2 and TRBJ1-4; D not certain. Germline assignment: CDR1 LGHNA and CDR2 YNFKEQ. The V end lost 0 bases, the J end lost 3 bases, and 11 bases lay between the germline ends. This CDR3 spans 16 amino acids. The CDR3 bases are TGTGCCAGCAGCCAAGATCGGGCGGGCTCTAATGAAAAACTGTTTTTT. This gives the protein CASSQDRAGSNEKLFF.

This clonotype was seen only a few times. The chain recombines TRBV7-2 with TRBJ2-1; the match to TRBD2 covers 7 bases. J lost 3 bases, V lost 8 bases, and 7 bases had no gene match. CDR1 SGHTA and CDR2 FQGNSA come from the germline V gene. The CDR3 is 14 amino acids. CDR3 nucleotide sequence: TGTGCCAGCTGGATTGGCGGGGGCTACAATGAGCAGTTCTTC. Its translation is CASWIGGGYNEQFF.

The rearrangement joins TRBV6-1 to TRBJ2-7; 7 bases are shared with TRBD1. V shed 9 bases and J 3 bases; nucleotides not matched to a gene: 5. The CDR3 totals 12 residues. Per germline, CDR1 MNHNS and CDR2 SASEGT. The CDR3 DNA reads as TGTGCCAGTCTTAGACAGGGCTACGAGCAGTACTTC. This translates into CASLRQGYEQYF.

This clonotype was counted many times. The chain carries TRBV5-1 and TRBJ2-7; TRBD2 agrees at 7 bases. CDR3 length equals 14 residues. V was pared by 3 bases and J by 3 bases, with 6 bases of the junction left unmatched. Germline-derived CDR1 and CDR2 are SGHRS and YFSETQ. This CDR3 reads CASSWSSGLYEQYF. Here the CDR3 DNA reads TGCGCCAGCAGCTGGTCTAGCGGCCTCTACGAGCAGTACTTC.

This chain uses TRBV14 with TRBJ1-1, with D uncertain. The V gene's germline CDR1 is SGHDN and CDR2 FVKESK. Between the trimmed V and J ends, which lost 4 bases and 0 bases, there was a span of 12 bases. The CDR3 loop spans 15 amino acids. The CDR3 sequence: CASSRLGFMNTEAFF. CDR3 in DNA: TGTGCCAGCAGCCGCTTAGGCTTTATGAACACTGAAGCTTTCTTT. The full variable domain, with the rest looked up from reference TRBV14 and TRBJ1-1, is EAGVTQFPSHSVIEKGQTVTLRCDPISGHDNLYWYRRVMGKEIKFLLHFVKESKQDESGMPNNRFLAERTGGTYSTLKVQPAELEDSGVYFCASSRLGFMNTEAFFGQGTRLTVV.

This clonotype was seen only a few times. The chain links TRBV2 to TRBJ2-1; TRBD1 agrees at 12 bases. Germline values: CDR1 SNHLY, CDR2 FYNNEI. With V trimmed by 3 bases and J by 4 bases, 4 bases remained unmatched. This CDR3 contains 16 residues. The CDR3 bases are TGTGCCAGCAGTGAGGGGACAGGGGGCCTTTACAATGAGCAGTTCTTC. Translation: CASSEGTGGLYNEQFF.

The genes are TRBV19 and TRBJ2-3, with 8 bases identical to TRBD2. V was clipped by 5 bases and J by 4 bases; unmatched bases: 8. The CDR3 sequence is 15 residues long. CDR1 and CDR2 from the germline V gene are LNHDA and SQIVND (reference sequence). The CDR3 protein is CASSPRTSPADTQYF. The CDR3 nucleotides are TGTGCCAGTAGTCCCCGGACTAGCCCGGCAGATACGCAGTATTTT.

For this clonotype: A read error is possible here, since a much larger clone lies one base away. The chain has TRBV20-1 and TRBJ2-1; D is tentatively TRBD1 or TRBD2 (6 bases each). The V and J ends lost 4 bases and 5 bases respectively, with 15 bases between them. The CDR3 covers 14 residues. Germline loops: CDR1 DFQATT, CDR2 SNEGSKA (reference sequence). This CDR3 reads CSAIRGPYNNEQFF. The CDR3, as DNA: TGCAGTGCTATCCGGGGGCCCTACAACAATGAGCAGTTCTTC.

This clonotype was detected a few times. The genes are TRBV6-5 and TRBJ2-4; D is uncertain. The J call is in doubt because the DNA end fits TRBJ2-7 better. CDR1 and CDR2 (germline): MNHEY, SVGAGI. The CDR3 is 13 residues long. CDR3 protein: CASSDITFYEQYF. In nucleotides, the CDR3 is TGTGCCAGCAGTGATATAACTTTCTACGAGCAGTACTTC.

The genes are TRBV29-1 and TRBJ2-2, with a possible D match to TRBD2 (5 bases). Trimming removed 3 bases from V and 5 bases from J, with 10 bases in between. Per germline, CDR1 SQVTM and CDR2 ANQGSEA. The CDR3 loop spans 13 amino acids. The CDR3 region is CSVEASPTGELFF. CDR3 sequence (DNA): TGCAGCGTTGAGGCTAGCCCTACCGGGGAGCTGTTTTTT.

This clonotype was seen many times. The chain has TRBV29-1 and TRBJ2-4, with D possibly being TRBD1 (5 bases). CDR1 SQVTM and CDR2 ANQGSEA come from the germline V gene. This CDR3 has 15 amino acids. V lost 4 bases and J lost 0, with 13 bases in between. In nucleotides, the CDR3 is TGCAGCGTTGCCAGGACATACCGAGCCAAAAACATTCAGTACTTC. It codes for CSVARTYRAKNIQYF.